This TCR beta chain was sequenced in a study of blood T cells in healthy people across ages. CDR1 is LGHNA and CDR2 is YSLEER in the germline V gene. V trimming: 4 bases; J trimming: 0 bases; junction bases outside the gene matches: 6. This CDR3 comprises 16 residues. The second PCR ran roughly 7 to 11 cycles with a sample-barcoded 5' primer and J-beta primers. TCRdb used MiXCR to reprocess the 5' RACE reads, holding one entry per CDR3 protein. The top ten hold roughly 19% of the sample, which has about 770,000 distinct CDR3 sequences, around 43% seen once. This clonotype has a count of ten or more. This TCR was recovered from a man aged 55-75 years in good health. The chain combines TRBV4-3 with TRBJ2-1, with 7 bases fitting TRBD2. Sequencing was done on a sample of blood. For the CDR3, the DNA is TGCGCCAGCAGCCGAGGGACTACAAGCTCCTACAATGAGCAGTTCTTC. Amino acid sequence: CASSRGTTSSYNEQFF.